Below, 20 T cell receptor beta chains from the same sample are listed, as sequenced in a study of T-cell memory formation after mild COVID-19. One entry per CDR3 protein results from TCRdb running MiXCR on the 5' RACE reads. This sample has more than 450,000 distinct CDR3 sequences, with roughly 18% found just once. The sequenced material came from PBMCs or a T cell subset sorted from them (not recorded which). The receptors come from an adult woman who had mild COVID-19 (a few samples of this study predate the infection). Cell type and time point are not known.

Notes on this clonotype: A junction boundary mismatches the germline segment, possibly from a read error. The rearrangement links TRBV9 to TRBJ2-1; 8 positions agree with TRBD1. This CDR3 contains 12 residues. Germline CDR1 is SGDLS and CDR2 is YYNGEE. The CDR3 bases are TGTGCCAGCAGCTCACCAGGGGGCCCCAGGATCTTC. Protein: CASSSPGGPRIF.

This clonotype was counted only a few times. This chain uses TRBV27 with TRBJ2-5; the D gene is possibly TRBD1 (6 bases). Trimming shortened V by 5 bases and J by 5 bases, and 15 bases separated the two germline ends. The V gene's germline CDR1 is MNHEY and CDR2 SMNVEV (reference sequence). This CDR3 has 14 residues. The DNA for the CDR3 is TGTGCCAGCAGTCCGTACAGCAGGGGCGAGACCCAGTACTTC. Its translation is CASSPYSRGETQYF.

This clonotype occurred a few times. The CDR3 loop is CASNGLAGAVDEQFF. The CDR3 coding sequence is TGTGCCAGCAACGGACTAGCGGGCGCGGTGGATGAGCAGTTCTTC. The chain joins TRBV6-2 or TRBV6-3 to TRBJ2-1; TRBD2 agrees at 11 bases. With 7 bases clipped from V and 8 bases from J, the junction kept 10 bases outside the gene matches. This CDR3 contains 15 residues. In germline, CDR1 is MNHEY, CDR2 SVGEGT.

In this sample, this clonotype turned up a few times. The V gene is TRBV7-9, the J gene TRBJ1-2, with no clear D. This CDR3 has 13 residues. Looked up from germline, CDR1 is SEHNR and CDR2 is FQNEAQ (reference sequence). Trimming removed 2 bases from V and 8 bases from J, with 12 bases in between. CDR3 DNA: TGTGCCAGCAGCTTACGGAGTGCAGAGGGCTACACCTTC. This sequence encodes CASSLRSAEGYTF.

This clonotype was counted between two and nine times. CDR3 in amino acids: CASSPPWGLLHNEQFF. CDR3 in DNA: TGTGCCAGCTCACCACCTTGGGGACTCTTACACAATGAGCAGTTCTTC. This chain links TRBV18 with TRBJ2-1, with D maybe TRBD2 (6 bases). The CDR3 consists of 16 residues. The V and J ends lost 0 bases and 5 bases respectively, with 14 bases between them. In germline, CDR1 is KGHSH, CDR2 LQKENI.

V gene TRBV19 combines with J gene TRBJ2-1, with D perhaps matching TRBD2 (5 bases). V shed 3 bases and J shed 6 bases, with 15 bases lying between them. CDR1 and CDR2 (germline): LNHDA, SQIVND (reference sequence). The CDR3 loop spans 15 amino acids. CDR3 nucleotides: TGTGCCAGTAGTATTTTAAGGCTAGCAGGCAATGAGCAGTTCTTC. This translates into CASSILRLAGNEQFF.

This chain connects TRBV6-5 to TRBJ2-5; 7 bases line up with TRBD1. CDR1 and CDR2 from the germline V gene are MNHEY and SVGAGI. CDR3 size: 14 residues. Unmatched junction bases numbered 5, after V lost 2 bases and J lost 5 bases. Written as DNA, the CDR3 is TGTGCCAGCAGTTACGGGACAGTTAGCGAGACCCAGTACTTC. Translation: CASSYGTVSETQYF.

This clonotype was seen more than once but under ten times. The genes are TRBV20-1 and TRBJ2-1; no clear D. Germline V lookup: CDR1 DFQATT, CDR2 SNEGSKA (reference sequence). The ends were cut back, 6 bases at V and 5 bases at J, with 14 bases in the middle. The CDR3 spans 13 residues. CDR3 loop: CSAGRHSNNEQFF. CDR3 sequence (DNA): TGCAGTGCAGGACGGCACAGCAACAATGAGCAGTTCTTC.

For this clonotype: At one end, the junction sequence differs from germline, possibly due to a read error. Written as DNA, the CDR3 is TGCGCCAGCAGTTACTTCACAGGGAACACTGAAGCTTTCTTT. Translation gives CASSYFTGNTEAFF. The chain links TRBV6-5 to TRBJ1-1, with D perhaps matching TRBD1 (5 bases). Germline V gene sequence: CDR1 MNHEY, CDR2 SVGAGI. The CDR3 extends over 14 amino acids.

This clonotype showed up just a few times. The chain employs TRBV7-2 and TRBJ2-2; 11 nucleotides match TRBD2. Germline V gives CDR1 SGHTA, CDR2 FQGNSA. The trim removed 4 bases at V and 6 bases at J, leaving 10 bases unmatched. There are 17 residues in the CDR3. The CDR3 sequence is CASSSYGLAGSSGELFF. CDR3 DNA sequence: TGTGCCAGCAGCTCTTACGGACTAGCGGGTTCCTCCGGGGAGCTGTTTTTT.

This clonotype appeared a few times. The chain recombines TRBV5-4 with TRBJ2-7; 8 bases line up with TRBD2. Germline V lookup: CDR1 SGHNT, CDR2 YYREEE (reference sequence). This CDR3 has 16 residues. V was clipped by 2 bases and J by 0 bases; unmatched bases: 7. The CDR3 DNA reads as TGTGCCAGCAGCTTCGTCGGGGGGGGACGCTCCTACGAGCAGTACTTC. Translating it yields CASSFVGGGRSYEQYF.

The table lists this clonotype with a few counts. The gene calls are TRBV5-6 and TRBJ1-1; TRBD1 agrees at 9 bases. Per germline, CDR1 SGHDT and CDR2 YYEEEE. The CDR3 has 16 amino acids. The junction had 7 bases not matched to a gene; V was cut back by 2 bases and J by 2 bases. This CDR3 reads CASSFTGTGRNTEAFF. In DNA, the CDR3 is TGTGCCAGCAGCTTTACCGGGACAGGGCGTAACACTGAAGCTTTCTTT.

This clonotype has more than one count but fewer than ten. The chain is built from TRBV7-2 and TRBJ2-5, with 7 bases lining up with TRBD2. The V and J ends lost 5 bases and 2 bases, in that order; junction bases with no gene match: 11. The CDR3 covers 16 residues. Germline V gives CDR1 SGHTA, CDR2 FQGNSA. The CDR3 loop is CASSPGGYRSQETQYF. CDR3 bases: TGTGCCAGCAGCCCCGGGGGGTACCGTTCTCAAGAGACCCAGTACTTC.

V is TRBV6-2 or TRBV6-3 and J is TRBJ2-1; no firm D call. Germline V CDR1 and CDR2: MNHEY, SVGEGT. The CDR3 extends over 15 amino acids. V lost 5 bases and J 6 bases, leaving 17 bases between the germline ends. CDR3 region: CASSPSRESGNEQFF. DNA for the CDR3: TGTGCCAGCAGTCCATCTAGGGAAAGTGGCAATGAGCAGTTCTTC.

The J gene is TRBJ2-1, the V gene TRBV19; D gene ambiguous. CDR1 LNHDA and CDR2 SQIVND come from the germline V gene (reference sequence). V was cut by 8 bases and J by 2 bases, with 10 bases left in between. This CDR3 is built from 13 residues. This CDR3 reads CASGSYAYNEQFF. For the CDR3, the DNA is TGTGCCAGTGGGTCATACGCCTACAATGAGCAGTTCTTC.

This clonotype was counted a few times. This rearrangement joins TRBV5-1 to TRBJ2-3, with D possibly being TRBD1 or TRBD2 (5 bases each). The CDR3 length is 15 residues. Deletions cut 0 bases from V and 4 bases from J, with 12 bases between. Germline V gives CDR1 SGHRS, CDR2 YFSETQ. The CDR3 nucleotides read TGCGCCAGCAGCTTGGCGGTCGGGGCCCCAGATACGCAGTATTTT. The encoded protein is CASSLAVGAPDTQYF. Complete variable domain (other parts from reference TRBV5-1 and TRBJ2-3): KAGVTQTPRYLIKTRGQQVTLSCSPISGHRSVSWYQQTPGQGLQFLFEYFSETQRNKGNFPGRFSGRQFSNSRSEMNVSTLELGDSALYLCASSLAVGAPDTQYFGPGTRLTVL.

This clonotype has at least ten counts. The genes are TRBV2 and TRBJ2-7; 7 nucleotides match TRBD1. V shed 3 bases, J shed 1 base, and the junction held 6 bases outside the gene matches. Looked up from germline, CDR1 is SNHLY and CDR2 is FYNNEI. This CDR3 has 15 residues. CDR3 region: CASSDPRQGSYEQYF. CDR3 coding DNA: TGTGCCAGCAGTGACCCCCGACAGGGATCCTACGAGCAGTACTTC.

V and J are TRBV20-1 and TRBJ2-5; D is possibly TRBD1 (6 bases). CDR1 DFQATT and CDR2 SNEGSKA come from the germline V gene (reference sequence). V was shortened by 7 bases and J by 3 bases, with 12 bases between the two germline ends. The CDR3 is 12 amino acids. CDR3 sequence: CSGGRTEETQYF. The CDR3 DNA reads as TGCAGTGGGGGGCGGACTGAAGAGACCCAGTACTTC.

The genes are TRBV6-5 and TRBJ2-5, with TRBD2 matching over 7 bases. CDR3 size: 14 residues. Germline CDR1 MNHEY, CDR2 SVGAGI. V gave up 6 bases and J gave up 3 bases; unmatched junction bases: 7. CDR3 coding DNA: TGTGCCAGCAGCCAGAACGGGGGGAAAGAGACCCAGTACTTC. This sequence encodes CASSQNGGKETQYF.

The sample holds a few counts of this clonotype. V and J are TRBV14 and TRBJ2-7, with D possibly being TRBD1 (6 bases). Trimming took 6 bases from V and 6 from J, leaving 15 bases between them. There are 13 residues in the CDR3. Germline V CDR1 and CDR2: SGHDN, FVKESK. The chain's CDR3 is CASRDQGTGEQYF. Here the CDR3 DNA reads TGTGCCAGCAGGGACCAGGGGACCGGCGAGCAGTACTTC.